This T cell receptor (beta chain) appears in the sequencing data of a study of blood T cell repertoires in COVID-19 (dated by TCRdb to about 2020). For the wider study: The collaborator samples originated in the United States, Italy and Spain and spanned the acute and convalescent phases of COVID-19. The prospective study material was composed of cDNA or gDNA derived from T cells, B-cell-depleted T cells, or PBMCs. The dataset comprised deeply sampled blood TCRbeta repertoires from subjects exposed to, actively infected with, or recovered from COVID-19. The repertoires were released in a freely available public database meant as a resource for research on the immune response to SARS-CoV-2. The samples were drawn from two sources: the first 160 participants of the ongoing ImmuneRACE study, and 1,200 or so subjects contributed by 6 global collaborators. The sample metadata nearly always contained a de-identified subject ID, COVID-19 status, age in years and sex. Where available, HLA class I and class II types were obtained from metadata supplied by the sample provider rather than from assay-based typing.

With respect to this clone: This clone's antigen is unknown. No quality values exist for individual bases; no much larger clone is one base distant.

Collaborating institutions collected whole blood in K2EDTA tubes following their own protocols. For TCRbeta analysis, collaborator samples were shipped as frozen whole blood, as isolated PBMCs, or as DNA extracted from either sample type. The cysteine opens and the phenylalanine closes a CDR3 of 14 amino acids. Kept here is only the CDR3 DNA, which spans 42 bases and is read in frame from base 1. Reading the germline V gene gives CDR1 ENHRY and CDR2 SYGVKD. V is shortened by 2 bases, J by 5 bases, and the region joining them spans 12 bases. The immunoSEQ Assay, a bias-controlled multiplex PCR, was used to amplify TCRbeta CDR3 regions from genomic DNA. Per the original workflow: The number of nucleated cells in each sample was estimated by amplification of reference gene primers within the assay. To quantify the absolute abundance of each unique TCRbeta CDR3 rearrangement, sequence reads were collapsed and filtered. For each sample, productive Simpson clonality was calculated as the square root of Simpson's diversity index across productive rearrangements. The clones in this table, taken by TCRdb from immuneACCESS, are in-frame only. Not every clone is retained; where verified, under half of the shortfall comes from an unresolved V gene, and the cause of the rest is unknown. From that table come the V and J calls and clone size; the DNA was used to work out D and trimming. This sample has roughly 280,000 clones in its table, and approximately 85% of those were observed once. In total, the top ten clones hold roughly 9.6% of the sample.

General conclusions and limits of the study: The amount of clinical and demographic metadata varied by source and participant and was provided uncurated.

This TCR was sampled from a woman aged 70-85 years with acute or convalescent COVID-19. The chain links TRBV10-3 with TRBJ1-1; 5 matching bases give a weak D call of TRBD1. The material sequenced was peripheral blood. The DNA is TGTGCCATCAGTGAGAACCCCCGGGGGACTGAAGCTTTCTTT. This encodes CAISENPRGTEAFF.